This T cell receptor (beta chain) was recorded in a study of T cells in localized non-small cell lung cancer. Overall study findings and caveats: Adjacent lung was found to contain a median approximately 60 of the top 100 tumor clones. Exceeding tumor, uninvolved adjacent lung had the highest T cell clonality. Elevated circulating T cell density in blood was associated with longer overall survival. Only one tumor region was sequenced, so heterogeneity remains possible.

The germline CDR1 and CDR2 sequences are SGHRS and YFSETQ. The CDR3 is 14 residues long. The V gene lost 1 base and the J gene lost 8 bases, with 12 bases spanning the gap. About this clone itself: What it binds is not known.

The protocol was immunoSEQ multiplex PCR, while the TCRdb copy is restricted to in-frame clones and leaves out a portion. The sample lists 25,000 to 30,000 clones; more than 75% were seen once. V usage is TRBV5-1 and J usage is TRBJ1-4, with D tentatively TRBD1 (5 bases). The receptor was derived from a woman aged 40-70 years with stage I lung adenocarcinoma. Material: peripheral blood, obtained before any cancer treatment. The chain's CDR3 is CASSLRGWGEKLFF. The CDR3 DNA follows: TGCGCCAGCAGCTTGAGGGGATGGGGAGAAAAACTGTTTTTT.